This T cell receptor beta chain was identified in a study of CD8+ T cells in alopecia areata. Study overall: Treated patients were dosed with oral tofacitinib, taking 5 to 10 mg twice daily.

RNA, once extracted, was reverse transcribed into cDNA for use as the sequencing template. Sequenced by immunoSEQ multiplex PCR; TCRdb stores in-frame clones only, minus some. The data show more than 150,000 clones, approximately 56% seen once. The CDR3 extends over 16 amino acids. Germline CDR1 reads MNHNS; CDR2 reads SASEGT. Trimming removed 6 bases at V and 4 bases at J, with 19 bases between. Sorted populations comprised CD4+ and CD8+ T cells obtained from PBMCs. Sequenced material: CD4+ T cells sorted from blood, taken at week 0. The receptor comes from a human donor with alopecia areata. The rearrangement uses TRBV6-1 and TRBJ1-5, with unresolved D. The CDR3 sequence: CASRESSGPLNQPQHF. In DNA, the CDR3 is TGTGCCAGCAGAGAATCTAGCGGGCCCCTGAATCAGCCCCAGCATTTT.